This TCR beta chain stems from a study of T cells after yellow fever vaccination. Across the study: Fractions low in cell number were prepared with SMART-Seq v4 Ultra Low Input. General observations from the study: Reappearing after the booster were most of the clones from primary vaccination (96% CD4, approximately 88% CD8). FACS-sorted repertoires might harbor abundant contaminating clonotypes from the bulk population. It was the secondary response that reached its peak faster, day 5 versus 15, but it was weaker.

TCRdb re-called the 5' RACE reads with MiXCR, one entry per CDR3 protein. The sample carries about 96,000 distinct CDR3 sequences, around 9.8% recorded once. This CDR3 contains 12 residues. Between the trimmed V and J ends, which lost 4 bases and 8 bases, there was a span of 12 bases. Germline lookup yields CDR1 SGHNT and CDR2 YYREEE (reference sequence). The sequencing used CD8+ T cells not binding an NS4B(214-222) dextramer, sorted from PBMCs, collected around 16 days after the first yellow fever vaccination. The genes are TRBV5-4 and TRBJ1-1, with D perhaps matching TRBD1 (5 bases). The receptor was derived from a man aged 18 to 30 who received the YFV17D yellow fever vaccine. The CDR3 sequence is CASSPGGVEAFF. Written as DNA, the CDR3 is TGTGCCAGCAGCCCCGGGGGGGTGGAAGCTTTCTTT.